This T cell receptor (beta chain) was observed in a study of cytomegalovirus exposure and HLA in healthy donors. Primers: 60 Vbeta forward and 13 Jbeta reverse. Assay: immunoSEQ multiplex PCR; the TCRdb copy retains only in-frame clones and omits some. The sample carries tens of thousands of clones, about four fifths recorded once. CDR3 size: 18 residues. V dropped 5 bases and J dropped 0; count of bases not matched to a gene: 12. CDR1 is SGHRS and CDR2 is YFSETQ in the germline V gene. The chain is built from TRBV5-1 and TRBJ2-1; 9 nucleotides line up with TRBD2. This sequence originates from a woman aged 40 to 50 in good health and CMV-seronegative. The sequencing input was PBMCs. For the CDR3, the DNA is TGCGCCAGCAGTGAAGGGCTAGCGGGACTACTCTCCTACAATGAGCAGTTCTTC. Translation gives CASSEGLAGLLSYNEQFF.